This T cell receptor (beta chain) was captured by sequencing in a study of T cells in Graves' hyperthyroidism and ophthalmopathy. The germline V and J ends were trimmed by 6 bases and 1 base, with 12 bases remaining between them. Germline V gene data show CDR1 as DFQATT and CDR2 as SNEGSKA (reference sequence). The CDR3 is 14 amino acids. Amplification of TCR beta CDR3 regions was performed using RNA transcripts as template. HTBI primers were the set used in a first-round RT-PCR of the TCR CDR3. TCRdb re-called the multiplex PCR reads with MiXCR, one entry per CDR3 protein. This sample has 500,000 to 550,000 distinct CDR3 sequences, with around 20% found just once.

This clonotype was obtained from a man in his forties with Graves' ophthalmopathy. The specimen was blood. The chain carries TRBV20-1 and TRBJ2-2; D is perhaps TRBD1 (6 bases). The CDR3: CSATTGGNTGELFF. CDR3 nucleotides: TGCAGTGCAACGACAGGAGGGAACACCGGGGAGCTGTTTTTT.